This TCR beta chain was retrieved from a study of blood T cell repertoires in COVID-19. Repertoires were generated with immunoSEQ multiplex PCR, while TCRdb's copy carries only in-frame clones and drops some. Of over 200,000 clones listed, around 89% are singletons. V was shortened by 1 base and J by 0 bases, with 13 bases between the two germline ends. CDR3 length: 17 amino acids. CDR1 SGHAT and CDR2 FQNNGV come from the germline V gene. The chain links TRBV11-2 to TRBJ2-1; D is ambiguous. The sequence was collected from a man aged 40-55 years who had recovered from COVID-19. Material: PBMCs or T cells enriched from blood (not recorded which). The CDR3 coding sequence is TGTGCCAGCAGCTTAGTCCCTTACAAATCCTCCTACAATGAGCAGTTCTTC. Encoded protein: CASSLVPYKSSYNEQFF.